Listed below are T cell receptor beta chains from one sample, sequenced in a study of type 1 regulatory T cells. TCRdb redid the calling of the reads with MiXCR, one entry per CDR3 protein. The sample holds about 97,000 distinct CDR3 sequences, roughly 28% seen once. The specimen sequenced was CD4+ T cells, either the whole sample or a sorted fraction (not recorded which). The receptors stem from a human donor in good health. Each CDR3 is given with its conserved first and last residue. The D gene is left open where the match is weak.

d_gene: -
j_gene: TRBJ2-5
v_gene: TRBV24-1
CDR3aa: CATSDFPPQETQYF

d_gene: -
j_gene: TRBJ2-3
v_gene: TRBV9
CDR3aa: CASSTQLGRTDTQYF

d_gene: -
j_gene: TRBJ1-1
v_gene: TRBV7-2
CDR3aa: CASNLAGQTNTEAFF

d_gene: TRBD2
j_gene: TRBJ2-1
v_gene: TRBV7-9
CDR3aa: CASSLGTSGTDEQFF

d_gene: -
j_gene: TRBJ2-7
v_gene: TRBV29-1
CDR3aa: CSVKFNYEQYF

d_gene: -
j_gene: TRBJ2-2
v_gene: TRBV4-3
CDR3aa: CASSQEGITNTGELFF

d_gene: -
j_gene: TRBJ2-6
v_gene: TRBV28
CDR3aa: CASSWAGANVLTF

d_gene: TRBD1
j_gene: TRBJ2-2
v_gene: TRBV3-1
CDR3aa: CASTPVQGATYGELFF

d_gene: -
j_gene: TRBJ2-3
v_gene: TRBV20-1
CDR3aa: CSARVTGRTDTQYF

d_gene: -
j_gene: TRBJ1-1
v_gene: TRBV5-4
CDR3aa: CASSFPGIEAFF

d_gene: -
j_gene: TRBJ2-3
v_gene: TRBV5-1
CDR3aa: CASSFRGGSTDTQYF

d_gene: TRBD1
j_gene: TRBJ2-3
v_gene: TRBV12-3/TRBV12-4
CDR3aa: CASSRKQGADTQYF